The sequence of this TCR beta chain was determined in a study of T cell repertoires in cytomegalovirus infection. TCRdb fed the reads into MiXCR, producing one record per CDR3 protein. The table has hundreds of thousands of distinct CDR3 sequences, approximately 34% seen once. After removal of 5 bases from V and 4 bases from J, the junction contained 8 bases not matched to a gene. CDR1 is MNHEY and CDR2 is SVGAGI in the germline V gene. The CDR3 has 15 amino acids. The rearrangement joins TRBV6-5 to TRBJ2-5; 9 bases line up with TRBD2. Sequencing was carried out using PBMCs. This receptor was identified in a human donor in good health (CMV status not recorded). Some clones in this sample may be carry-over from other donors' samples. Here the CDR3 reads CASSRRLAARETQYF. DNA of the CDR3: TGTGCCAGCAGTCGTCGACTAGCGGCTAGAGAGACCCAGTACTTC.